This is a list of T cell receptor beta chains from one sample in a study of shared clonotypes between healthy human individuals. Sequencing was performed with immunoSEQ multiplex PCR; in TCRdb, only in-frame clones are kept and a portion is missing. The profile shows over 2 million clones, approximately 94% of them singletons. The material sequenced was naive CD8+ T cells sorted from blood. The receptors derive from a man between 18 and 29 years old in good health. Each CDR3 is given with its conserved first and last residue. Each record gives: J gene, V gene, CDR3 length, CDR3 protein.

>TRBJ2-7|TRBV18|15
CASSQFGQADYEQYF
>TRBJ1-5|TRBV5-1|14
CASSLGSDNQPQHF
>TRBJ2-5|TRBV7-8|16
CASSLVQGELQETQYF
>TRBJ2-7|TRBV25-1|10
CASGFYEQYF
>TRBJ2-3|TRBV30|15
CAWSVGTGRPDTQYF
>TRBJ2-7|TRBV9|14
CASSPRLSSYEQYF
>TRBJ1-1|TRBV27|15
CASSGHPTGNTEAFF
>TRBJ2-5|TRBV9|16
CASSVAALATEETQYF
>TRBJ1-4|TRBV27|13
CASWRGSNEKLFF
>TRBJ2-1|TRBV5-6|15
CASSLSLGTDDEQFF
>TRBJ1-2|TRBV27|14
CASSPTGQNYGYTF
>TRBJ2-7|TRBV7-6|14
CASSLVTDRGEQYF
>TRBJ1-1|TRBV6-5|14
CASSYSRQGTEAFF
>TRBJ1-2|TRBV4-1|12
CASSQGSRGYTF
>TRBJ2-3|TRBV29-1|14
CSVEGSGGYDTQYF
>TRBJ2-7|TRBV10-2|15
CASGMGTGDHYEQYF
>TRBJ1-1|TRBV7-8|14
CASSSDRGQGEAFF
>TRBJ1-2|TRBV6-5|15
CASSYSVGGVYGYTF
>TRBJ1-4|TRBV7-9|19
CASSFSPGQGAKYFEKLFF
>TRBJ1-3|TRBV15|14
CATSSFVEGNTIYF
>TRBJ2-3|TRBV11-1|12
CASSLDADTQYF
>TRBJ1-1|TRBV15|13
CATSRDAGGRAFF
>TRBJ2-6|TRBV7-9|18
CASSSLGMTFSGANVLTF
>TRBJ1-1|TRBV28|12
CASSPPGVEAFF
>TRBJ1-1|TRBV10-2|12
CASGWRQTEAFF
>TRBJ2-7|TRBV27|13
CASSRDRGYEQYF
>TRBJ2-7|TRBV18|12
CASSSGGYEQYF
>TRBJ1-5|TRBV4-1|17
CASSQEAVGGGGQPQHF
>TRBJ2-1|TRBV4-2|15
CASSQGTSEYNEQFF
>TRBJ2-7|TRBV27|11
CASSGSYEQYF
>TRBJ1-5|TRBV11-2|13
CASSLQGNQPQHF
>TRBJ2-1|TRBV19|12
CASSTRDNEQFF
>NA|TRBV10-3|13
CAINWDRGDEQYF
>TRBJ2-7|TRBV5-1|15
CASSLRASGHYEQYF
>TRBJ2-1|TRBV5-1|13
CASSLAEGSEQFF
>TRBJ2-7|TRBV9|17
CASSALIGTSASYEQYF
>TRBJ2-7|TRBV27|14
CASSLVGSLYEQYF
>TRBJ1-6|TRBV12-2|15
CASRPEQGLHSPLHF
>TRBJ2-3|TRBV29-1|13
CSVEEGRPDTQYF
>TRBJ2-7|TRBV10-3|13
CAARRDATYEQYF
>TRBJ2-3|TRBV9|14
CASSGQGAADTQYF
>TRBJ2-2|TRBV7-6|17
CASSLVAHMGIFGELFF
>TRBJ2-7|TRBV7-9|14
CASSLTGQGYEQYF
>TRBJ1-5|TRBV7-9|17
CASSPVAKGGIGQPQHF
>TRBJ2-2|TRBV29-1|13
CSVLDGNTGELFF
>TRBJ2-7|TRBV19|13
CASSLGRMYEQYF
>TRBJ1-2|TRBV30|13
CAWSVLAFGGYTF
>TRBJ2-3|TRBV9|15
CASSMISGSADTQYF
>TRBJ2-3|TRBV6-1|11
CASRAPRKEYF
>TRBJ1-1|TRBV9|14
CASSSKGSTTEAFF
>TRBJ1-6|TRBV30|15
CAWKMQGSYNSPLHF
>TRBJ2-7|TRBV28|14
CASGTGRISYEQYF
>TRBJ2-6|TRBV12-5|19
CASGLAPSGRLSGANVLTF
>TRBJ1-6|TRBV6-5|16
CASSYSPGQSVSPLHF
>TRBJ2-5|TRBV27|15
CASSSIGPRQETQYF
>TRBJ2-7|TRBV10-3|15
CAISITSGSSYEQYF
>TRBJ1-5|TRBV18|15
CASSEGSSHNQPQHF
>TRBJ2-7|TRBV6-5|16
CASSSRKGAPTYEQYF
>TRBJ1-5|TRBV4-3|15
CASSQDLSVNQPQHF